A selection of T cell receptor beta chains follows, all from one sample in a study of vaccination and CD4 T cells after COVID-19. Their target antigens are unknown. TCRdb redid the calling of the PCR reads with MiXCR, one entry per CDR3 protein. The profile covers 15,000 or so distinct CDR3 sequences, with approximately 40% appearing a single time and roughly 8% taken by the ten largest. What was sequenced was CD4+ T cells from blood, cultured in vitro. All receptors come from a human donor who had recovered from COVID-19. The CDR3 runs from the conserved cysteine through the conserved F or W. Each record gives: D gene, J gene, clone size, V gene, CDR3 protein, CDR3 DNA. D genes are given only for firm matches. Clone size is stated in some rows and not others, as once, few, many or a class when expanded.

-,TRBJ2-3,once,TRBV6-2/TRBV6-3,CASSNFDDLRADTQYF,TGTGCCAGCAGTAATTTCGACGACCTCAGAGCAGATACGCAGTATTTT
TRBD1,TRBJ2-3,-,TRBV19,CASRGQGATDTQYF,TGTGCCAGTAGGGGGCAGGGGGCCACAGATACGCAGTATTTT
TRBD2,TRBJ2-3,few,TRBV29-1,CSVEAMYESGGTDTQYF,TGCAGCGTTGAGGCGATGTACGAGAGCGGGGGCACAGATACGCAGTATTTT
-,TRBJ1-1,-,TRBV6-5,CASSYSTANTEAFF,TGTGCCAGCAGTTACTCGACCGCGAACACTGAAGCTTTCTTT
-,TRBJ1-2,-,TRBV24-1,CATSDFRGYYGYTF,TGTGCCACCAGTGATTTTCGGGGGTACTATGGCTACACCTTC
-,TRBJ2-1,-,TRBV2,CASSETRYNEQFF,TGTGCCAGCAGTGAGACTAGGTACAATGAGCAGTTCTTC
TRBD1,TRBJ2-2,-,TRBV24-1,CATGTDYYANTGELFF,TGTGCCACCGGGACAGATTATTACGCGAACACCGGGGAGCTGTTTTTT
-,TRBJ1-5,-,TRBV20-1,CSAILKQGTRSNQPQHF,TGCAGTGCTATTCTAAAGCAGGGGACGAGAAGCAATCAGCCCCAGCATTTT
-,TRBJ2-2,-,TRBV20-1,CSARRDQNTGELFF,TGCAGTGCTAGACGGGACCAGAACACCGGGGAGCTGTTTTTT
TRBD1,TRBJ2-5,-,TRBV20-1,CSALPSGGRSETQYF,TGCAGTGCTCTCCCCTCAGGGGGCAGATCAGAGACCCAGTACTTC
-,TRBJ2-2,-,TRBV10-1,CASSPGSPGELFF,TGCGCCAGCAGTCCGGGTTCTCCCGGGGAGCTGTTTTTT
TRBD1,TRBJ1-1,few,TRBV6-5,CASSYGTGSTEAFF,TGTGCCAGCAGTTATGGGACAGGGAGCACTGAAGCTTTCTTT
-,TRBJ2-2,few,TRBV7-2,CASSTRQGAGELFF,TGTGCCAGCAGTACAAGGCAGGGCGCCGGGGAGCTGTTTTTT
-,TRBJ2-5,-,TRBV14,CASSQGLGESRETQYF,TGTGCCAGCAGCCAAGGTTTAGGGGAGAGTCGAGAGACCCAGTACTTC
-,TRBJ2-5,medium-sized,TRBV20-1,CSAPEGEPFQETQYF,TGCAGTGCACCGGAGGGGGAGCCTTTCCAAGAGACCCAGTACTTC
TRBD1,TRBJ1-6,few,TRBV20-1,CSALGQGANSPLHF,TGCAGTGCTTTGGGACAGGGGGCAAATTCACCCCTCCACTTT
-,TRBJ2-4,-,TRBV6-2/TRBV6-3,CASSYSGRGNIQYF,TGTGCCAGCAGTTACTCCGGTCGGGGGAACATTCAGTACTTC
TRBD1,TRBJ1-6,few,TRBV6-1,CASSAQGGRGNNSPLHF,TGTGCCAGCAGTGCCCAAGGGGGCAGGGGAAATAATTCACCCCTCCACTTT
-,TRBJ2-6,once,TRBV27,CASSLYRIPGANVLTF,TGTGCCAGCAGTTTATACAGGATTCCTGGGGCCAACGTCCTGACTTTC
-,TRBJ2-2,-,TRBV6-1,CASHRATTNTGELFF,TGTGCCAGTCACAGGGCAACAACGAACACCGGGGAGCTGTTTTTT
-,TRBJ1-1,few,TRBV6-2/TRBV6-3,CASSYYGSGIAEAFF,TGTGCCAGCAGTTACTATGGTTCAGGGATCGCTGAAGCTTTCTTT
TRBD2,TRBJ2-2,-,TRBV10-1,CASSEASGTGELFF,TGCGCCAGCAGTGAGGCTAGCGGCACCGGGGAGCTGTTTTTT
-,TRBJ1-1,-,TRBV27,CASSLLRTSGNTEAFF,TGTGCCAGCAGTTTATTACGGACTTCGGGGAACACTGAAGCTTTCTTT
-,TRBJ2-5,few,TRBV4-3,CASSQDKGREAQYF,TGCGCCAGCAGCCAAGATAAGGGAAGAGAGGCCCAGTACTTC
-,TRBJ2-7,few,TRBV20-1,CSARDSGQFNEQYF,TGCAGTGCTAGAGATAGCGGACAGTTTAACGAGCAGTACTTC
TRBD1,TRBJ2-7,few,TRBV6-1,CASRGRGTGHRGHEQYF,TGTGCCAGCAGAGGACGCGGGACAGGACATAGGGGGCACGAGCAGTACTTC
TRBD1,TRBJ1-5,-,TRBV6-2/TRBV6-3,CASRPDRTNQPQHF,TGTGCCAGCAGACCGGACAGGACGAATCAGCCCCAGCATTTT
-,TRBJ1-3,-,TRBV19,CASRGSLVQHTIYF,TGTGCCAGTAGGGGCAGCTTGGTCCAGCACACCATATATTTT
-,TRBJ1-5,-,TRBV6-1,CASRPGALGQPQHF,TGTGCCAGCAGACCAGGGGCTCTGGGGCAGCCCCAGCATTTT
-,TRBJ1-1,-,TRBV4-3,CASSQQMNTEAFF,TGCGCCAGCAGCCAACAGATGAACACTGAAGCTTTCTTT
-,TRBJ2-1,few,TRBV27,CASSPWTNNEQFF,TGTGCCAGCAGTCCTTGGACGAACAATGAGCAGTTCTTC
-,TRBJ2-3,few,TRBV7-2,CASSFSGPTDTQYF,TGTGCCAGCAGCTTTAGCGGACCCACAGATACGCAGTATTTT
TRBD2,TRBJ2-1,-,TRBV5-8,CASSLRLAGVNEQFF,TGTGCCAGCAGCTTGAGACTAGCGGGAGTCAATGAGCAGTTCTTC
TRBD1,TRBJ1-2,-,TRBV10-3,CAIRSPGQGNYGYTF,TGTGCCATCAGGTCACCGGGACAGGGAAACTATGGCTACACCTTC
TRBD1,TRBJ1-1,-,TRBV5-1,CASSLSGTDSLEAFF,TGCGCCAGCAGCTTATCCGGGACAGATAGTCTTGAAGCTTTCTTT
-,TRBJ1-2,-,TRBV29-1,CSVDFRDGGLF,TGCAGCGTTGATTTTCGGGACGGAGGACTCTTC
-,TRBJ1-2,-,TRBV19,CASSIWGLGNYGYTF,TGTGCCAGTAGTATATGGGGGCTGGGCAACTATGGCTACACCTTC
-,TRBJ1-1,-,TRBV5-1,CASSQRGQNTEAFF,TGCGCCAGCAGCCAACGGGGCCAGAACACTGAAGCTTTCTTT
-,TRBJ2-7,-,TRBV20-1,CSAIGADIAYEQYF,TGCAGTGCTATCGGGGCAGACATCGCCTACGAGCAGTACTTC
-,TRBJ1-5,-,TRBV21-1,CASSRVQPQHF,TGTGCCAGCAGCAGGGTCCAGCCCCAGCATTTT
-,TRBJ1-3,-,TRBV6-1,CATYPTLSSGNTIYF,TGTGCCACTTACCCGACTCTGAGTTCTGGAAACACCATATATTTT
TRBD1,TRBJ2-3,-,TRBV24-1,CATSPGQGLIDTQYF,TGTGCCACCAGTCCGGGACAGGGGTTAATAGATACGCAGTATTTT
-,TRBJ1-1,-,TRBV20-1,CSARAGGFGPVTEAFF,TGCAGTGCTAGAGCCGGGGGTTTCGGGCCCGTCACTGAAGCTTTCTTT
-,TRBJ2-2,few,TRBV30,CAWSSFGELFF,TGTGCCTGGAGTTCTTTTGGGGAGCTGTTTTTT
-,TRBJ1-1,few,TRBV29-1,CSAGEMNTEAFF,TGCAGCGCGGGAGAGATGAACACTGAAGCTTTCTTT
-,TRBJ2-3,few,TRBV7-2,CASSPRWGTDTQYF,TGTGCCAGCAGCCCAAGGTGGGGCACAGATACGCAGTATTTT
-,TRBJ1-1,-,TRBV7-8,CASSLVRGVAFF,TGTGCCAGCAGCTTAGTTCGGGGAGTAGCTTTCTTT
TRBD2,TRBJ2-7,-,TRBV11-2,CASSLVASGGHSSYEQYF,TGTGCCAGCAGCTTAGTCGCCTCGGGGGGGCATAGCTCCTACGAGCAGTACTTC
TRBD2,TRBJ2-3,-,TRBV2,CTSLAGRNTDTQYF,TGTACATCCTTAGCGGGCAGGAACACAGATACGCAGTATTTT